This T cell receptor (beta chain) was recorded in a study of response to subunit inactivated influenza vaccine. TCRdb redid the calling of the RT-PCR reads with MiXCR, one entry per CDR3 protein. The sample comprises hundreds of thousands of distinct CDR3 sequences, approximately 9.9% of which are singletons, and roughly 12% rests with the top ten. The germline V and J ends were trimmed by 6 bases and 1 base, with 9 bases remaining between them. The length of the CDR3 is 13 residues. CDR1 and CDR2 from the germline V gene are KGHSH and LQKENI. Whole-study findings and limits: Authors suggested that a seasonal influenza vaccination recruits few new T cells each time.

In regard to this clonotype: Its antigen remains unidentified.

The input for sequencing was PBMCs from blood, taken around seven weeks after vaccination. This receptor was identified in a man between 50 and 59 years old who received an inactivated influenza vaccine. The chain links TRBV18 to TRBJ1-1; D not certain. CDR3: CASSDQQNTEAFF. Written as DNA, the CDR3 is TGTGCCAGCTCCGACCAGCAGAACACTGAAGCTTTCTTT.